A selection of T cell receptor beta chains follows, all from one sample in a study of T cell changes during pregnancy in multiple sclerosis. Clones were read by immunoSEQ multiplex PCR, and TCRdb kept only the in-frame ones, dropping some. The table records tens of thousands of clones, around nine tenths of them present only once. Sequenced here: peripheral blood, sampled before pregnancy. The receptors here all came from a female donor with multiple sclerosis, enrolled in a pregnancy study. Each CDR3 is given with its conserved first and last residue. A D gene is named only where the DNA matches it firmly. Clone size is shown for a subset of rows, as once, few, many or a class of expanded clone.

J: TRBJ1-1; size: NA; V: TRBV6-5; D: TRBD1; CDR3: CASRRQGLTEAFF; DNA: TGTGCCAGCAGGCGACAGGGCCTCACTGAAGCTTTCTTT
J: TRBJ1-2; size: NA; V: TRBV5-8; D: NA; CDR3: CASSSRRGGDYGYTF; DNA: TGTGCCAGCAGCTCGCGCCGGGGAGGGGACTATGGCTACACCTTC
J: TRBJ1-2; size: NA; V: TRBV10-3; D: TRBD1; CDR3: CAISESTGVGGYTF; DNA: TGTGCCATCAGTGAGTCGACAGGGGTAGGTGGCTACACCTTC
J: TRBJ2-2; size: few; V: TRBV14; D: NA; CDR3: CASSHLELGNTGELFF; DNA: TGTGCCAGCAGCCATCTTGAACTTGGGAACACCGGGGAGCTGTTTTTT
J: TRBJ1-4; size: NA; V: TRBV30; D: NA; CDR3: CAWSWGGHGNEKLFF; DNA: TGTGCCTGGAGTTGGGGGGGCCATGGTAATGAAAAACTGTTTTTT
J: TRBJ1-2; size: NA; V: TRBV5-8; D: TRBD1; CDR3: CASSSRRGRMGGYTF; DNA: TGTGCCAGCAGCAGCCGCAGGGGGCGAATGGGGGGCTACACCTTC
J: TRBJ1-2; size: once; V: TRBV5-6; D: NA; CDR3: CASSLDNAQGHTF; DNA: TGTGCCAGCAGCCTGGACAACGCGCAGGGGCACACCTTC
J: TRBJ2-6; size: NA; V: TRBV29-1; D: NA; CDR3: CSVSRGSGANVLTF; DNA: TGCAGCGTTTCCAGGGGCTCTGGGGCCAACGTCCTGACTTTC
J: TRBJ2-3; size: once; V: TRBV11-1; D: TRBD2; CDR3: CASSPRTSGGADTQYF; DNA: TGTGCCAGCAGCCCCCGGACTAGCGGGGGGGCGGATACGCAGTATTTT
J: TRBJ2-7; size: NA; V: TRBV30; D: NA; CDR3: CAWKILANGEQYF; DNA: TGTGCCTGGAAAATCCTTGCCAACGGCGAGCAGTACTTC
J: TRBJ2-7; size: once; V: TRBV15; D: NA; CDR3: CATSSSDQGGPYEQYF; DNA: TGTGCCACCAGCAGCTCCGACCAGGGAGGCCCCTACGAGCAGTACTTC
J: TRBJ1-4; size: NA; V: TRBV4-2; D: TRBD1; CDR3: CASSLSNRGQGEKLFF; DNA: TGTGCCAGCAGCCTATCAAACAGGGGGCAAGGGGAAAAACTGTTTTTT
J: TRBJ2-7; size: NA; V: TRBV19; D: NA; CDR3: CASSPQGSSYEQYF; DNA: TGTGCCAGTAGTCCGCAGGGGTCTTCCTACGAGCAGTACTTC
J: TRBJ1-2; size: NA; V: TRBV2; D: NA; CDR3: CASSEDGMARLNYGYTF; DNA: TGTGCCAGCAGTGAAGACGGTATGGCGCGGTTAAACTATGGCTACACCTTC
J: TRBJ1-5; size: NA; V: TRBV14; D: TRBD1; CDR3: CASSLGQGAPQPQHF; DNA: TGTGCCAGCAGCCTGGGACAGGGGGCCCCTCAGCCCCAGCATTTT
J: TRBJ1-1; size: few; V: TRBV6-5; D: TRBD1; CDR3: CASRGTGFIEAFF; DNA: TGTGCCAGCAGGGGGACAGGTTTCATTGAAGCTTTCTTT
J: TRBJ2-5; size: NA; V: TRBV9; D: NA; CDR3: CASSVEAAQETQYF; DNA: TGTGCCAGCAGCGTAGAAGCTGCCCAAGAGACCCAGTACTTC
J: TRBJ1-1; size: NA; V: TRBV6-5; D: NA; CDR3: CASSYSRGLTEAFF; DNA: TGTGCCAGCAGTTACTCGAGGGGACTAACTGAAGCTTTCTTT
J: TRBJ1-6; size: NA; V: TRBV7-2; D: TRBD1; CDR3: CASSPGTGVGNSPLHF; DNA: TGTGCCAGCAGCCCGGGGACAGGCGTTGGAAATTCACCCCTCCACTTT
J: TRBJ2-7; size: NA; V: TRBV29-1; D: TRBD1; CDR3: CSVGTGLSSYEQYF; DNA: TGCAGCGTTGGGACAGGGCTCAGCTCCTACGAGCAGTACTTC
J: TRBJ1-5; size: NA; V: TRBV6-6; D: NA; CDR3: CASLRSDSNQPQHF; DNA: TGTGCCAGTTTGAGGAGCGATAGCAATCAGCCCCAGCATTTT
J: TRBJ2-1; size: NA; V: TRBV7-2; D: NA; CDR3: CASSFMLARGNEQFF; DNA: TGTGCCAGCAGCTTCATGCTAGCCCGGGGGAATGAGCAGTTCTTC
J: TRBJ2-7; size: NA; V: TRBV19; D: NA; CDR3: CASSMGVVSHEQYF; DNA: TGTGCCAGTAGTATGGGAGTAGTATCCCACGAGCAGTACTTC
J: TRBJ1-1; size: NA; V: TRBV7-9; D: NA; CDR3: CASSLQGNTEAFF; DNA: TGTGCCAGCAGCTTACAGGGGAACACTGAAGCTTTCTTT
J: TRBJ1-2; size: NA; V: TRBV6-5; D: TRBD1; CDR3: CASSGTGGYYGYTF; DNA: TGTGCCAGCTCCGGGACAGGGGGCTACTATGGCTACACCTTC
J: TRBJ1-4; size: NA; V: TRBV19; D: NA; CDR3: CASTPRTPGGNEKLFF; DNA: TGTGCCAGTACCCCCCGTACTCCAGGAGGCAATGAAAAACTGTTTTTT